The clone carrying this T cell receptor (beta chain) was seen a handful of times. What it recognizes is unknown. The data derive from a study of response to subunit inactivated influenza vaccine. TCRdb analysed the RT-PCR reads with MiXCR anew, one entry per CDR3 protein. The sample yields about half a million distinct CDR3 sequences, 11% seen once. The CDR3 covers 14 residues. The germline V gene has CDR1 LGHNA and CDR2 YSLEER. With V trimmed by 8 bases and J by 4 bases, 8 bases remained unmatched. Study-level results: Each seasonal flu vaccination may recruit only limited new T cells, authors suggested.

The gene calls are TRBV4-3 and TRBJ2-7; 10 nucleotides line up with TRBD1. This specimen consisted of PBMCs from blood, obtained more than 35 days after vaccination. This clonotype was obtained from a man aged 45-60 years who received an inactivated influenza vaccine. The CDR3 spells CASSSGTGEYEQYF. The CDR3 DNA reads TGCGCCAGCTCCTCCGGGACAGGGGAATACGAGCAGTACTTC.